The 2 T cell receptor beta chains presented below share a single source sample, sequenced in a study of T cell repertoires in cytomegalovirus infection. One entry per CDR3 protein, called by TCRdb with MiXCR from the reads. The sample has fewer than 300,000 distinct CDR3 sequences; 25% are singletons. Input material: PBMCs. These receptors were collected from a human donor in good health (CMV status not recorded). Some clones in this sample may be carry-over from other donors' samples.

J is TRBJ2-1 and V is TRBV19; D gene uncertain. Germline lookup yields CDR1 LNHDA and CDR2 SQIVND (reference sequence). V lost 7 bases and J 2 bases, leaving 12 bases between the germline ends. This CDR3 contains 14 residues. CDR3 amino acids: CASTPDFAYNEQFF. CDR3 sequence (DNA): TGTGCCAGTACCCCCGACTTTGCCTACAATGAGCAGTTCTTC.

This clonotype was seen repeatedly, ten times or more. This rearrangement joins TRBV7-3 to TRBJ2-5; 12 positions agree with TRBD1. The CDR3 loop spans 16 amino acids. Germline V gene sequence: CDR1 SGHTA, CDR2 FQGTGA. The trim removed 1 base at V and 5 bases at J, leaving 5 bases unmatched. The CDR3 is CASSLRQGTGGETQYF. The CDR3 bases are TGTGCCAGCAGCTTAAGACAGGGGACAGGGGGCGAGACCCAGTACTTC.